This T cell receptor (beta chain) was documented in a study of shared clonotypes between healthy human individuals (dated by TCRdb to the early 2020s). Some background on the complete study: The cohort comprised two women and three men aged 18 to 49 years. For each donor, CD4 naive and CD4 memory were each run on three plates, CD8 naive on two plates, and CD8 memory on one plate. The study deeply sequenced blood TCR repertoires of 5 or 6 healthy adults to estimate repertoire size and the extent of clonotype sharing between individuals. To increase sequencing depth and limit assay-specific biases, TCR repertoire library preparation and sequencing were carried out by different laboratories using diverse techniques. Each donor's leukapheresis produced roughly between roughly 0.85 and 10 billion PBMCs. What the authors observed across the whole study: Higher generation probabilities were observed for clonotypes shared by all four sorted-subset donors than for non-shared clonotypes. Only blood was sampled, and tissue TCR repertoires likely differ from those in blood. The small number of donors limited the genetic and exposure-history diversity represented. Rarefaction of sorted-subset datasets indicated incomplete sequencing despite the large sequencing depth. Estimated clonotype richness was generally larger for naive than for memory subsets. Sharing across a handful of donors was observed for about 4.8% of naive CD4, 3.5% of naive CD8, roughly 2.4% of memory CD4, and roughly 0.4% of memory CD8 clonotypes. Pairwise subsampling indicated that sequencing depth was expected to affect the degree of clonotype sharing among donors.

Turning to this clone: No antigen is known for it. No base quality values were provided; no much bigger clone lies one nucleotide off.

Inclusive of the bounding cysteine and phenylalanine, the CDR3 is 12 residues long. Only the CDR3 portion is preserved as DNA: 36 bases, with reading frame beginning at the first base. At the junction V is shortened by 2 bases and J by 8 bases, with 9 bases in between. CDR1 and CDR2 are drawn from the germline V gene: MNHNS, SASEGT. Using the deep immunoSEQ assay, multiplex PCR amplified TCR CDR3 regions from genomic DNA. Extracted genomic DNA from each cell subset was spread evenly across all wells of several immunoSEQ 96-well plates, with each plate serving as a replicate. Each replicate PCR for sorted subsets received around 0.2 ug genomic DNA, equal to tens of thousands of T cell genomes. The purified libraries were quantified using a Qubit 3.0 fluorometer, sized with a Bioanalyzer 2100, and then quantified again using the KAPA Library Quantification kit. Each immunoSEQ 96-well plate was sequenced on its own single-read 150-cycle Illumina NextSeq 550 flow cell. On the authors' methods: The immunoSEQ output contained only junctional sequences without quality scores, so filtering could not match that applied to full-length reads. Sequences were annotated with PyIR, a Python wrapper for IgBLAST v1.9, and V/J genes and CDR3 were assigned using IMGT germline references. Reads with weak V/J assignments (E-value above 1e-6), missing CDR3, stop codons, out-of-frame junctions, or ambiguous translated residues were removed. V3J clonotypes were defined by identical inferred V gene, J gene, and CDR3 amino acid sequence. Percentage overlap between repertoires was computed as shared unique clonotypes divided by the size of the smaller repertoire. RTK rarefaction, the Chao1 estimator, and Recon v2.1 estimates of unobserved clonotypes were used to assess repertoire richness. OLGA was used to compute generation probabilities for all TCRbeta clonotypes that the gDNA method yielded from a few donors. The immuneACCESS repertoire file appears here via TCRdb, limited to in-frame rearrangements. These files lack a portion of the clones; in checked studies, under half of the deficit traces to unresolved V genes, and the cause of the others is not known. The V and J calls and clone size come from that table; D and trimming were worked out from the DNA. The sample table records 2,500,000 or so clones; around nine tenths of these occur just once. The ten largest make up around 0.14% of the sample.

The donors were healthy, HIV-negative adults who had no recently reported acute infections or vaccinations. All donors were Caucasian adults living in Nashville, Tennessee, USA. CD4+ T cells were enriched through magnetic negative selection, after which naive cells were positively selected on CD45RA and the remaining negative fraction served as the memory subset. Blood was collected by leukapheresis, and PBMCs were isolated by Ficoll-Histopaque density gradient centrifugation and then cryopreserved in liquid nitrogen vapor phase. Analytical flow cytometry was used to check the purity and quantity of each magnetically sorted T cell population. From each sorted fraction, genomic DNA was isolated and quantified by UV absorbance on a Nanodrop 2000c.

The V and J genes are TRBV6-1 and TRBJ1-1; the D gene remains uncertain. The origin of this receptor is a man aged 18 to 30 in good health. Sequencing input: naive CD4+ T cells sorted from blood. This sample's cell subset or site label indicates: CD45RA+ positively selected. The DNA reads TGTGCCAGCAGTGAATATCCAGGCGAAGCTTTCTTT. Its amino acids are CASSEYPGEAFF.